The 24 T cell receptor beta chains below come from one sample, sequenced in a study of T cell responses to AZD1222 COVID-19 vaccine. Profiling relied on immunoSEQ multiplex PCR, and the TCRdb table lists in-frame clones only, not all of them. The sample includes roughly 200,000 clones, 80% to 90% of them seen just once. Sequencing used peripheral blood, obtained on day 0 of AZD1222 vaccination. The receptors derive from an adult in good health.

The chain links TRBV12-3 or TRBV12-4 to TRBJ1-2; D uncertain. The CDR3 has 12 residues. Deletions cut 4 bases from V and 4 bases from J, with 7 bases between. The CDR3 sequence is CASSSSSYGYTF. CDR3 DNA sequence: TGTGCCAGCAGTTCCTCAAGCTATGGCTACACCTTC.

The rearrangement joins TRBV27 to TRBJ2-1; 7 nucleotides align to TRBD2. This CDR3 has 15 amino acids. With V trimmed by 2 bases and J by 3 bases, 4 bases remained unmatched. Germline V gene data show CDR1 as MNHEY and CDR2 as SMNVEV (reference sequence). For the CDR3, the DNA is TGTGCCAGCAGTTTAGTGGCTAGCGGCTACAATGAGCAGTTCTTC. This encodes CASSLVASGYNEQFF.

The rearrangement uses TRBV10-2 and TRBJ2-1, with 8 bases that match TRBD2. Germline V gives CDR1 WSHSY, CDR2 SAAADI. The CDR3 totals 13 residues. The V segment lost 10 bases and the J segment 6 bases; nucleotides outside the gene matches: 8. CDR3 sequence (DNA): TGCGCCATAACTTCGCGGGGGGTCAATGAGCAGTTCTTC. Its translation is CAITSRGVNEQFF.

For the CDR3, the DNA is TGTGCCAGTAATCGGGACAAGAGTAATTCACCCCTCCACTTT. The encoded protein is CASNRDKSNSPLHF. The rearrangement uses TRBV19 and TRBJ1-6; D perhaps matches TRBD1 (6 bases). Germline loops: CDR1 LNHDA, CDR2 SQIVND (reference sequence). V was trimmed by 7 bases and J by 6 bases, leaving 13 bases between them. The CDR3 loop spans 14 amino acids.

The chain employs TRBV5-4 and TRBJ1-6; D is possibly TRBD1 (5 bases). Trimming took 4 bases from V and 8 from J, leaving 19 bases between them. Germline loops: CDR1 SGHNT, CDR2 YYREEE (reference sequence). The CDR3 totals 16 residues. The CDR3 loop reads CASSPAGGTSDSPLHF. CDR3 in DNA: TGTGCCAGCAGCCCGGCGGGGGGGACCTCGGATTCACCCCTCCACTTT.

In its sample, this clone was seen once. V is TRBV6-2 or TRBV6-3 and J is TRBJ1-2; 8 bases are a match to TRBD1. From germline, CDR1 is MNHEY and CDR2 SVGEGT. Trimming removed 6 bases from V and 7 bases from J; junction bases left unmatched: 7. The CDR3 covers 13 residues. CDR3 sequence: CASSQGQVGGYTF. CDR3 in DNA: TGTGCCAGCAGCCAGGGACAGGTTGGTGGCTACACCTTC.

The chain carries TRBV29-1 and TRBJ1-1; D unresolved. Trimming pared 4 bases from V and 5 bases from J, leaving 23 bases between. The CDR3 length is 16 residues. The germline V gene has CDR1 SQVTM and CDR2 ANQGSEA. CDR3 bases: TGCAGCGTTGGTTTTTGGACTGATACCAAACGGACTGAAGCTTTCTTT. Amino acids: CSVGFWTDTKRTEAFF. Supplemented by reference TRBV29-1 and TRBJ1-1, the full variable domain reads SAVISQKPSRDICQRGTSLTIQCQVDSQVTMMFWYRQQPGQSLTLIATANQGSEATYESGFVIDKFPISRPNLTFSTLTVSNMSPEDSSIYLCSVGFWTDTKRTEAFFGQGTRLTVV.

This clone was counted a single time. The chain couples TRBV5-1 to TRBJ1-2; no clear D gene. V shed 0 bases and J shed 8 bases, with 11 bases lying between them. The CDR3 has 13 residues. Per the germline V gene, CDR1 is SGHRS and CDR2 is YFSETQ. The DNA for the CDR3 is TGCGCCAGCAGCTTGGTAGGGCGATCCGGCTACACCTTC. This gives the protein CASSLVGRSGYTF.

The rearrangement links TRBV7-2 to TRBJ2-5, with D perhaps matching TRBD1 (6 bases). Trimming removed 5 bases from V and 5 bases from J, with 21 bases in between. Germline values: CDR1 SGHTA, CDR2 FQGNSA. The CDR3 covers 16 residues. The CDR3 DNA sequence: TGTGCCAGCAGCAAACAGGGACCCCCCGGCAGGGAGACCCAGTACTTC. Translated: CASSKQGPPGRETQYF.

This chain connects TRBV9 to TRBJ1-2; the D gene is possibly TRBD1 (5 bases). This CDR3 region has 15 residues. The germline CDR1 and CDR2 sequences are SGDLS and YYNGEE. The germline V and J ends were trimmed by 0 bases and 4 bases, with 13 bases remaining between them. The CDR3 region is CASSVEGTGLYGYTF. The CDR3 coding sequence is TGTGCCAGCAGCGTAGAGGGCACAGGTCTCTATGGCTACACCTTC.

The rearrangement joins TRBV29-1 to TRBJ2-1, with 13 positions matching TRBD2. V shed 6 bases and J 5 bases; nucleotides not matched to a gene: 10. The CDR3 length is 16 residues. Germline V lookup: CDR1 SQVTM, CDR2 ANQGSEA. In DNA, the CDR3 is TGCAGCGTGCCCCCGGGACTAGCGGGGCTCGACAATGAGCAGTTCTTC. Amino acid sequence: CSVPPGLAGLDNEQFF.

The V and J genes are TRBV5-1 and TRBJ2-2; a possible D gene is TRBD2 (6 bases). CDR1 is SGHRS, CDR2 YFSETQ, per germline. V was trimmed by 3 bases and J by 4 bases, leaving 13 bases between them. The CDR3 runs to 15 residues. In DNA, the CDR3 is TGCGCCAGCAGCTACCCGGGACTTCCCACCGGGGAGCTGTTTTTT. Translated, it gives CASSYPGLPTGELFF.

This clone appeared once. This chain links TRBV6-1 with TRBJ1-5, with TRBD1 matching over 7 bases. The CDR3 covers 15 residues. Germline CDR1 MNHNS, CDR2 SASEGT. Trimming took 1 base from V and 9 from J; bases not matched to a gene: 9. The CDR3 nucleotides are TGTGCCAGCAGTGAAGGGATACAGGGGCCGGGGCCCCAGCATTTT. As protein: CASSEGIQGPGPQHF.

The CDR3 coding sequence is TGCAGCGTTTGGGGGTTGGCAGGGGACCACGAGCAGTACTTC. Amino acid sequence: CSVWGLAGDHEQYF. The chain links TRBV29-1 to TRBJ2-7, with TRBD1 as a possible D gene (6 bases). V gave up 5 bases and J gave up 5 bases, with 19 bases separating them. The CDR3 runs to 14 residues. Germline V gene sequence: CDR1 SQVTM, CDR2 ANQGSEA.

V is TRBV7-2 and J is TRBJ1-2, with D unresolved. The CDR3 is 13 residues long. Germline-derived CDR1 and CDR2 are SGHTA and FQGNSA. With 3 bases removed from V and 3 bases from J, the gap between germline ends came to 8 bases. The chain's CDR3 is CASSLTGDYGYTF. The CDR3 DNA follows: TGTGCCAGCAGCTTGACCGGCGACTATGGCTACACCTTC.

Note on this clone: Other nucleotide sequences from this sample produce the same CDR3. The V gene is TRBV7-2, the J gene TRBJ1-1; D ambiguous. CDR3 length: 13 residues. The germline gives CDR1 SGHTA, CDR2 FQGNSA. Trimming removed 5 bases from V and 2 bases from J, with 9 bases in between. As DNA, the CDR3 is TGTGCCAGCAGCGCCGGGGTCAACACTGAAGCTTTCTTT. The encoded protein is CASSAGVNTEAFF.

The gene calls are TRBV2 and TRBJ2-2; 7 bases are a match to TRBD2. The CDR3 loop spans 15 amino acids. The germline V gene has CDR1 SNHLY and CDR2 FYNNEI. J gave up 5 bases and V 1 base, and 4 bases lay outside the gene matches. In DNA form, the CDR3 reads TGTGCCAGCAGTGAAGGGCGGGGGTTGACCGGGGAGCTGTTTTTT. Residues: CASSEGRGLTGELFF.

This clone was seen only a few times. This sequence joins TRBV28 and TRBJ2-7; the D is unclear. Trimming took 3 bases from V and 1 from J, leaving 7 bases between them. The CDR3 sequence is 13 residues long. From germline, CDR1 is MDHEN and CDR2 SYDVKM. CDR3 in DNA: TGTGCCAGCAGTTTGGGCAGGTCCTACGAGCAGTACTTC. Encoded protein: CASSLGRSYEQYF.

This clone appeared once. The chain employs TRBV3-1 (or the pseudogene TRBV3-2) and TRBJ2-3; TRBD1 matches 8 bases. CDR3 length equals 12 residues. Germline V lookup: CDR1 LGHDT, CDR2 YNNKEL (reference sequence). Here the CDR3 DNA reads TGTGGGGCAGGGGGCCTGACAGATACGCAGTATTTT. It codes for CGAGGLTDTQYF.

The rearrangement uses TRBV7-7 and TRBJ2-2, with D unresolved. The germline V and J ends were trimmed by 1 base and 5 bases, with 5 bases remaining between them. CDR1 is SSHAT, CDR2 FNYEAQ, per germline (reference sequence). This CDR3 has 13 amino acids. The CDR3 sequence: CASSLEQTGELFF. DNA of the CDR3: TGTGCCAGCAGCTTAGAACAGACCGGGGAGCTGTTTTTT.

This chain links TRBV18 with TRBJ2-3; D ambiguous. V was cut by 3 bases and J by 0 bases, with 4 bases left in between. The CDR3 is made up of 13 amino acids. From germline, CDR1 is KGHSH and CDR2 LQKENI. The CDR3 loop reads CASSPISTDTQYF. The CDR3 bases are TGTGCCAGCTCACCCATCAGCACAGATACGCAGTATTTT. Full variable domain (remainder filled in from reference TRBV18 and TRBJ2-3): NAGVMQNPRHLVRRRGQEARLRCSPMKGHSHVYWYRQLPEEGLKFMVYLQKENIIDESGMPKERFSAEFPKEGPSILRIQQVVRGDSAAYFCASSPISTDTQYFGPGTRLTVL.

CDR3 bases: TGTGCCAGCAGCTTCAACAGGGATTCACCCCTCCACTTT. Protein product: CASSFNRDSPLHF. The V call is TRBV7-8, the J call TRBJ1-6, with D maybe TRBD1 (6 bases). Germline lookup yields CDR1 SGHVS and CDR2 FQNEAQ. Trimming cost V 3 bases and J 8 bases, with 8 bases left between them. The CDR3 has 13 amino acids.

As concerns this clone: Since the CDR3 does not end with the conserved phenylalanine or tryptophan, this likely comes from a read error. It is unclear where the CDR3 begins or ends on the DNA, so no DNA is shown, and the CDR3 is as TCRdb lists it. The rearrangement links TRBV19 to TRBJ2-7; the D call in the table, TRBD1, was not verified against the DNA. Counting both end residues, the CDR3 totals 12 amino acids. CDR1 and CDR2 (germline): LNHDA, SQIVND (reference sequence). The CDR3 here is CASSILPPGHMA.

The chain joins TRBV7-9 to TRBJ2-7, with 8 bases matching TRBD1. Germline V gene data show CDR1 as SEHNR and CDR2 as FQNEAQ (reference sequence). J lost 4 bases, V lost 4 bases, and 12 bases had no gene match. The length of the CDR3 is 16 residues. CDR3 bases: TGTGCCAGCAGCTCAGGAAGCGGAGGACAGGGTTACGAGCAGTACTTC. Translating gives CASSSGSGGQGYEQYF.